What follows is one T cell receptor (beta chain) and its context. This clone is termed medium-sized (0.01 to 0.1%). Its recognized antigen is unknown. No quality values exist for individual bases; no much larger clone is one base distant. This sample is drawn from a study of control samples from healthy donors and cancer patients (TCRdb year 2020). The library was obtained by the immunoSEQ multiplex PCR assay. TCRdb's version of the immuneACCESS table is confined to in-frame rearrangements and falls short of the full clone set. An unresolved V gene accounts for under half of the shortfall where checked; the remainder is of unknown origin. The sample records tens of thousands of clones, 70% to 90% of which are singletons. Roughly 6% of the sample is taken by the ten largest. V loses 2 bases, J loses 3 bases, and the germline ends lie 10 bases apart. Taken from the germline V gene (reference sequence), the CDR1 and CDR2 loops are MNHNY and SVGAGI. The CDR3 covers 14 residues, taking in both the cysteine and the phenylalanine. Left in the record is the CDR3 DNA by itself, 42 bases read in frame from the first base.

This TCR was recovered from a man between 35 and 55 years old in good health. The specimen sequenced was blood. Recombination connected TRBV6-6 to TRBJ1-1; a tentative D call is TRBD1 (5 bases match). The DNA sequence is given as TGTGCCAGCAGTTACCCGGGACGGGACACTGAAGCTTTCTTT. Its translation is CASSYPGRDTEAFF.